These T cell receptor beta chains were read from a single sample in a study of CD8 T cells in Susac syndrome. From the immunoSEQ multiplex PCR reads, TCRdb called clonotypes with MiXCR, one entry per CDR3 protein. The profile shows some 100,000 distinct CDR3 sequences, about 96% of them singletons. Source material: CD8+ T cells from PBMCs. These receptors were collected from a human donor with Susac syndrome. Each CDR3 is given with its conserved first and last residue. The D gene is left open where the match is weak. The size of a clone is reported for some rows only, either as once, few or many, or as a class for expanded clones.

CASSQDLSGTHRGTQYF,TGTGCCAGCAGCCAAGATCTCTCTGGGACCCATAGGGGTACGCAGTATTTT,TRBJ2-3,TRBV14,-,-
CASSRANEKLFF,TGTGCCAGCAGCAGGGCTAATGAAAAACTGTTTTTT,TRBJ1-4,TRBV2,-,-
CASSLGGAFNEQYF,TGCGCCAGCAGCCTTGGGGGGGCCTTTAACGAGCAGTACTTC,TRBJ2-7,TRBV5-1,few,-
CASSGDPGLAGLETQYF,TGTGCCAGCAGTGGCGATCCGGGACTAGCGGGACTAGAGACCCAGTACTTC,TRBJ2-5,TRBV2,-,TRBD2
CASSLGSAGGPQHF,TGTGCCAGCAGCTTAGGATCCGCGGGTGGGCCCCAGCATTTT,TRBJ1-5,TRBV7-9,-,-
CASSPGTVYEAFF,TGTGCCAGCAGCCCCGGGACAGTTTACGAAGCTTTCTTT,TRBJ1-1,TRBV7-9,-,TRBD1
CASSLKRGKETQYF,TGCGCCAGCAGCTTGAAACGAGGGAAAGAGACCCAGTACTTC,TRBJ2-5,TRBV5-1,once,-
CASSLRALAFVGENTGELFF,TGTGCCAGCAGCTTAAGAGCCCTTGCGTTTGTGGGGGAAAACACCGGGGAGCTGTTTTTT,TRBJ2-2,TRBV7-3,once,-
CASKTEPGANVLTF,TGTGCCAGCAAGACAGAGCCTGGGGCCAACGTCCTGACTTTC,TRBJ2-6,TRBV7-3,-,-
CSVDDGTDNPMNTEAFF,TGCAGCGTTGATGATGGGACAGACAATCCCATGAACACTGAAGCTTTCTTT,TRBJ1-1,TRBV29-1,-,TRBD1
CSVAQGPYEQYF,TGCAGCGTTGCCCAGGGCCCCTACGAGCAGTACTTC,TRBJ2-7,TRBV29-1,-,-
CASSFRGRGGETQYF,TGTGCCAGCAGCTTCAGGGGGCGAGGAGGGGAGACCCAGTACTTC,TRBJ2-5,TRBV5-4,-,TRBD1
CASSQTGAGQPQHF,TGTGCCAGCAGTCAAACAGGGGCCGGGCAGCCCCAGCATTTT,TRBJ1-5,TRBV25-1,-,TRBD1
CSARVGTSEETQYF,TGCAGTGCTAGGGTAGGGACTAGTGAGGAGACCCAGTACTTC,TRBJ2-5,TRBV20-1,-,TRBD2
CAISLAGGTEAFF,TGTGCCATCAGTCTCGCAGGGGGCACTGAAGCTTTCTTT,TRBJ1-1,TRBV10-3,-,TRBD1
CASSPGQGGPTDTQYF,TGTGCCAGCAGTCCCGGACAGGGGGGCCCCACAGATACGCAGTATTTT,TRBJ2-3,TRBV12-3/TRBV12-4,-,TRBD1
CASSLGRGYSSYNEQFF,TGTGCCAGCAGCTTAGGAAGGGGCTACTCCTCCTACAATGAGCAGTTCTTC,TRBJ2-1,TRBV13,-,-
CASSDGTDYGYTF,TGTGCCAGCAGTGACGGGACAGACTATGGCTACACCTTC,TRBJ1-2,TRBV25-1,-,TRBD1
CASSQFSGGTTYNEQFF,TGTGCCAGCAGCCAATTTAGCGGGGGGACTACCTACAATGAGCAGTTCTTC,TRBJ2-1,TRBV14,-,TRBD2
CASSLRQPTDTQYF,TGTGCCAGCAGCTTGCGACAGCCCACAGATACGCAGTATTTT,TRBJ2-3,TRBV7-9,few,-
CASSFPQGAGNEQFF,TGTGCCAGCAGCTTCCCACAGGGGGCTGGTAATGAGCAGTTCTTC,TRBJ2-1,TRBV11-2,-,TRBD1
CASSPRPADPYEQYF,TGCGCCAGCAGCCCTAGACCCGCGGACCCCTACGAGCAGTACTTC,TRBJ2-7,TRBV4-1,-,-
CASTAGGPGNEQFF,TGTGCCAGCACGGCGGGGGGGCCGGGGAATGAGCAGTTCTTC,TRBJ2-1,TRBV6-5,-,TRBD2
CSARSSGDNTDTQYF,TGCAGTGCTAGATCTAGCGGGGACAACACAGATACGCAGTATTTT,TRBJ2-3,TRBV20-1,-,TRBD2
CASAPGTDRYGYTF,TGTGCCAGTGCACCAGGGACAGACCGTTATGGCTACACCTTC,TRBJ1-2,TRBV6-6,-,TRBD1
CASSLWDSPLHF,TGTGCCAGCAGCTTGTGGGATTCACCCCTCCACTTT,TRBJ1-6,TRBV5-6,-,-
CASSEALDGGEGYTF,TGTGCCAGCAGTGAAGCGCTGGACGGGGGTGAAGGCTACACCTTC,TRBJ1-2,TRBV2,-,-
CSVRGDTEAFF,TGCAGCGTTCGGGGGGACACTGAAGCTTTCTTT,TRBJ1-1,TRBV29-1,-,-
CSVGQDPAEKLFF,TGCAGCGTTGGGCAGGACCCAGCGGAAAAACTGTTTTTT,TRBJ1-4,TRBV29-1,-,-
CASSPRQGYEQYF,TGTGCCAGCAGCCCCCGACAGGGCTACGAGCAGTACTTC,TRBJ2-7,TRBV13,-,TRBD1
CASTERDRINTEAFF,TGTGCCAGCACCGAAAGGGACAGAATTAACACTGAAGCTTTCTTT,TRBJ1-1,TRBV6-5,-,TRBD1
CASAAGGGDGYEQYF,TGTGCCAGCGCAGCGGGAGGGGGGGATGGCTACGAGCAGTACTTC,TRBJ2-7,TRBV7-6,-,TRBD2
CSVEDRPGNYGYTF,TGCAGCGTTGAAGATCGGCCAGGGAACTATGGCTACACCTTC,TRBJ1-2,TRBV29-1,-,-
CASSLQPGTTGTGETQYF,TGTGCCAGCAGCTTACAGCCAGGGACCACAGGGACCGGGGAGACCCAGTACTTC,TRBJ2-5,TRBV11-2,-,-
CASSHPGQGYEQYF,TGTGCCAGCAGCCATCCGGGACAGGGGTACGAGCAGTACTTC,TRBJ2-7,TRBV3-1,few,TRBD1
CASSLDVALGTEAFF,TGCGCCAGCAGCTTGGACGTGGCCCTAGGGACTGAAGCTTTCTTT,TRBJ1-1,TRBV5-1,-,-
CASSTGTRDSGQYF,TGTGCCAGCAGCACCGGGACTAGGGACTCTGGGCAGTACTTC,TRBJ2-7,TRBV13,-,TRBD2
CATSRDGGSNQPQHF,TGTGCCACCAGCAGAGATGGGGGTAGCAATCAGCCCCAGCATTTT,TRBJ1-5,TRBV15,-,-
CARSDLQLGCQPQHF,TGTGCCAGGAGTGATTTACAGTTGGGGTGTCAGCCCCAGCATTTT,TRBJ1-5,TRBV6-4,once,-
CASQGAPLNEQFF,TGTGCCAGTCAGGGGGCGCCTCTCAATGAGCAGTTCTTC,TRBJ2-1,TRBV28,-,TRBD1
CASSVRPGLGEDTQYF,TGTGCCAGCAGCGTACGACCGGGACTCGGGGAGGATACGCAGTATTTT,TRBJ2-3,TRBV9,-,-
CSVRNNEAFF,TGCAGCGTCAGGAACAATGAAGCTTTCTTT,TRBJ1-1,TRBV29-1,-,-
CASSRDVGLNEQYF,TGTGCCAGCTCACGGGACGTGGGTCTCAACGAGCAGTACTTC,TRBJ2-7,TRBV18,-,-
CASSVTGFEQYF,TGTGCCAGCAGTGTCACGGGATTCGAGCAGTACTTC,TRBJ2-7,TRBV2,-,-
CSARFRTGLLNTEAFF,TGCAGTGCTAGATTCAGGACAGGCTTATTGAACACTGAAGCTTTCTTT,TRBJ1-1,TRBV20-1,once,TRBD1
CASTPGDQETQYF,TGTGCCAGCACACCAGGAGACCAAGAGACCCAGTACTTC,TRBJ2-5,TRBV6-5,-,-
CSVRGAGDYEQYF,TGCAGCGTCCGGGGAGCGGGAGACTACGAGCAGTACTTC,TRBJ2-7,TRBV29-1,-,TRBD2
CASSSADYGYTF,TGTGCCAGCAGCTCGGCTGATTATGGCTACACCTTC,TRBJ1-2,TRBV7-9,-,-
CASGGFGNTEAFF,TGTGCCAGCGGCGGGTTCGGGAACACTGAAGCTTTCTTT,TRBJ1-1,TRBV28,-,-
CRYRGLGTEAFF,TGCAGGTACAGGGGGCTCGGCACTGAAGCTTTCTTT,TRBJ1-1,TRBV20-1,-,TRBD1
CATWTGGSAEAFF,TGTGCCACCTGGACCGGTGGGTCGGCTGAAGCTTTCTTT,TRBJ1-1,TRBV19,-,-
CASSVGRGRPTDTQYF,TGTGCCAGCAGCGTAGGAAGGGGGCGGCCCACAGATACGCAGTATTTT,TRBJ2-3,TRBV9,once,TRBD1
CASSREVTYEQYF,TGTGCCAGCAGCAGGGAGGTTACCTACGAGCAGTACTTC,TRBJ2-7,TRBV2,-,-
CSARDGPYNQPQHF,TGCAGTGCCCGGGACGGACCGTATAATCAGCCCCAGCATTTT,TRBJ1-5,TRBV20-1,-,-
CSVGNVNTEAFF,TGCAGCGTTGGAAACGTGAACACTGAAGCTTTCTTT,TRBJ1-1,TRBV29-1,-,-
CASSLPPFGRGDETQYF,TGTGCCAGCAGCCTTCCTCCCTTTGGAAGGGGCGATGAGACCCAGTACTTC,TRBJ2-5,TRBV5-4,-,-
CASSLGPRGTEAFF,TGTGCCAGCTCACTGGGCCCCCGGGGCACTGAAGCTTTCTTT,TRBJ1-1,TRBV18,-,-
CSAGPPGTDTQYF,TGCAGTGCTGGACCTCCAGGGACGGATACGCAGTATTTT,TRBJ2-3,TRBV20-1,-,-
CASSTGRSNTEAFF,TGTGCCAGCAGCACGGGACGGTCGAACACTGAAGCTTTCTTT,TRBJ1-1,TRBV5-6,-,-